This paragraph reports one T cell receptor (beta chain). The record originates from a study of blood T cell repertoires in COVID-19. Study in general: The United States, Italy and Spain supplied acute and convalescent COVID-19 samples.

The CDR3 runs to 14 residues. Germline V gene lookup returns CDR1 MNHEY and CDR2 SMNVEV (reference sequence). V lost 5 bases and J lost 8; bases outside the gene matches: 9. Generated by immunoSEQ multiplex PCR, the TCRdb table keeps only in-frame clones and is missing some. The sample carries fewer than 350,000 clones, 70% to 90% recorded once. Individuals drawn from 24 US areas were roughly 18 to 95 years old. The V call is TRBV27, the J call TRBJ1-2; 9 bases agree with TRBD1. The TCR comes from a woman aged 25 to 39 who had recovered from COVID-19. Material: PBMCs or T cells enriched from blood (not recorded which). CDR3 nucleotide sequence: TGTGCCAGCAGTCAAAGGGACAGGGCGGAAGGCTACACCTTC. The encoded protein is CASSQRDRAEGYTF.